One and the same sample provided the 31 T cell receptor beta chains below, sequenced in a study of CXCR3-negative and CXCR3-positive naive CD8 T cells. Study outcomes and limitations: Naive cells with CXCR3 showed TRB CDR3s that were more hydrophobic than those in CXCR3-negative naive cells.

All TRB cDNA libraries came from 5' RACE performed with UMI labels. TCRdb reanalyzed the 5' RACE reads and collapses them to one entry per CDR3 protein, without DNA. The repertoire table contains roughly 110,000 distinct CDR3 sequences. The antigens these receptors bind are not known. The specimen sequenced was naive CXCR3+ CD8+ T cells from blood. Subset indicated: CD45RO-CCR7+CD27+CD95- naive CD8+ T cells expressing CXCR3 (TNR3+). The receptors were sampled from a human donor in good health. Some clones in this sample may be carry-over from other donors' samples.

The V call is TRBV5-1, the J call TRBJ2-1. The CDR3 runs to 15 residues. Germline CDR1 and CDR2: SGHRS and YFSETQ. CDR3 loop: CASSLLGSSYNEQFF. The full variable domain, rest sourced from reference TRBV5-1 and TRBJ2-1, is KAGVTQTPRYLIKTRGQQVTLSCSPISGHRSVSWYQQTPGQGLQFLFEYFSETQRNKGNFPGRFSGRQFSNSRSEMNVSTLELGDSALYLCASSLLGSSYNEQFFGPGTRLTVL.

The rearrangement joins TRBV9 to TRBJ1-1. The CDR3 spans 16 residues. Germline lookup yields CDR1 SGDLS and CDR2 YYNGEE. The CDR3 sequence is CASREYPLDGDTEAFF.

The CDR3 sequence: CSARVLTDPPGEQFF. This chain connects TRBV20-1 to TRBJ2-1; TCRdb's D call of TRBD1 is untestable without DNA. The CDR3 contains 15 residues. The germline V gene encodes CDR1 DFQATT and CDR2 SNEGSKA (reference sequence).

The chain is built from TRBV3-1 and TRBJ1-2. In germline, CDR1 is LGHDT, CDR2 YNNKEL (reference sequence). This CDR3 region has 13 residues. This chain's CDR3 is CASSLATNYGYTF.

The CDR3 reads CASSPPGTENTEAFF. This chain uses TRBV4-3 with TRBJ1-1; TCRdb's assignment of TRBD1 cannot be checked, as there is no DNA. CDR1 is LGHNA and CDR2 is YSLEER in the germline V gene. The CDR3 runs to 15 residues.

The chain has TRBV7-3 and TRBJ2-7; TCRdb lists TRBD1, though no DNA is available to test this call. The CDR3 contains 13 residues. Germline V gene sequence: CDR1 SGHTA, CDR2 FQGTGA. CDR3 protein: CASSFGGGYEQYF. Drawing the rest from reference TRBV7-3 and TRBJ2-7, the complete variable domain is GAGVSQTPSNKVTEKGKYVELRCDPISGHTALYWYRQSLGQGPEFLIYFQGTGAADDSGLPNDRFFAVRPEGSVSTLKIQRTERGDSAVYLCASSFGGGYEQYFGPGTRLTVT.

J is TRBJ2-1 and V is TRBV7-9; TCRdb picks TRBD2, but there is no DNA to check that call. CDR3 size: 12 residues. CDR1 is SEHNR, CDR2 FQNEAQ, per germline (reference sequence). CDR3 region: CASSLGLDEQFF.

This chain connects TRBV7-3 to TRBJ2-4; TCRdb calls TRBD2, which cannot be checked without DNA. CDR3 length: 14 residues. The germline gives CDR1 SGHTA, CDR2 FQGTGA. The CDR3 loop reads CASSNSGGQDIQYF. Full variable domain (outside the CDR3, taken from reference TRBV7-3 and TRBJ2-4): GAGVSQTPSNKVTEKGKYVELRCDPISGHTALYWYRQSLGQGPEFLIYFQGTGAADDSGLPNDRFFAVRPEGSVSTLKIQRTERGDSAVYLCASSNSGGQDIQYFGAGTRLSVL.

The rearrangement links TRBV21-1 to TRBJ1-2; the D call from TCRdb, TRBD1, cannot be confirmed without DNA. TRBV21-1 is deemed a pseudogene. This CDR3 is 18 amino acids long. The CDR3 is CASSKEHPQGVTNYGYTF.

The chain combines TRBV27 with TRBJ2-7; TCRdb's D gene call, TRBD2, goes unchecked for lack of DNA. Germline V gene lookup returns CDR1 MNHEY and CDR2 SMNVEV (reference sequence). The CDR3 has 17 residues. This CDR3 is CASSYASGSGSSYEQYF.

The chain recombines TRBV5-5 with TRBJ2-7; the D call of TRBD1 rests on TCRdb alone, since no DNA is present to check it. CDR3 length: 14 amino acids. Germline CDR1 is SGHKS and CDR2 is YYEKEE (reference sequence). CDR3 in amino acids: CASSPRQGSHEQYF.

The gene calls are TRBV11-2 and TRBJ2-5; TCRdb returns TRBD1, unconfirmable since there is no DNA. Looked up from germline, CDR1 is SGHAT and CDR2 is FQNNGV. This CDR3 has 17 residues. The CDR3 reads CASSFIPTGGGVETQYF.

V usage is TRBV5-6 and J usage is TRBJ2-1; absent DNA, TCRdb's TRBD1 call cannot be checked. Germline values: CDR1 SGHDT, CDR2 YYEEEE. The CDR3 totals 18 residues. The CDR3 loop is CASSLGGTLPFSYNEQFF.

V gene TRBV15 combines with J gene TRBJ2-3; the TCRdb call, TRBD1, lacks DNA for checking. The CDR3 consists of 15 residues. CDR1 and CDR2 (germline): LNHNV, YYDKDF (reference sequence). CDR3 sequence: CATSSRPGAGDTQYF.

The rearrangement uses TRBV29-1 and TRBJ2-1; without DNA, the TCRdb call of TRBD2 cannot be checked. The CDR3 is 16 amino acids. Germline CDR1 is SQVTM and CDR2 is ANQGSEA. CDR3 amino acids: CSVEDPSGSVVAEQFF.

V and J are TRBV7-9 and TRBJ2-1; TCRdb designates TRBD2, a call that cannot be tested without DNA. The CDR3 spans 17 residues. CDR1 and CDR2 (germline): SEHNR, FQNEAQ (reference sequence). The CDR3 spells CASSGMGKRETNNEQFF.

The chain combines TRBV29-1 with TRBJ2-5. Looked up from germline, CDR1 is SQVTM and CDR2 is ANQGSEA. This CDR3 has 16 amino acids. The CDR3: CGVDGDGRPNQETQYF.

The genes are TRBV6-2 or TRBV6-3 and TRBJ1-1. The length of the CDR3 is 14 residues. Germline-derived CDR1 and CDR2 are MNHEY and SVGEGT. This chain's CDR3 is CASSFTRAGTEAFF.

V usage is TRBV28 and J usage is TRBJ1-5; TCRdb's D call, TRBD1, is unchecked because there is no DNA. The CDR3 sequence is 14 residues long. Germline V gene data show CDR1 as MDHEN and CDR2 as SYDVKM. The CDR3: CASGPLALGQPQHF.

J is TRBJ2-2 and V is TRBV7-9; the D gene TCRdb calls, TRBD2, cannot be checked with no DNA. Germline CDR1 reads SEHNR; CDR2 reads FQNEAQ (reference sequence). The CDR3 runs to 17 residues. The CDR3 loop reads CASSSGLAGVSTGELFF.

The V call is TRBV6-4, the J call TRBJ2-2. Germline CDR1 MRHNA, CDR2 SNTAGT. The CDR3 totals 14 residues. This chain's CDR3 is CASSDSASSGELFF.

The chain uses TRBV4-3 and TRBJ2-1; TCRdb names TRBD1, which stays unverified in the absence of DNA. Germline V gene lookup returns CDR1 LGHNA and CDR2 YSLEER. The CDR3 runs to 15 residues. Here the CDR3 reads CASSQGGGLDNEQFF.

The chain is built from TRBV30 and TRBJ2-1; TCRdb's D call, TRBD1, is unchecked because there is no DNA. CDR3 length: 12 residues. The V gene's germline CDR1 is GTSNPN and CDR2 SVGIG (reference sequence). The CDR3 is CAWRWGGHEQFF.

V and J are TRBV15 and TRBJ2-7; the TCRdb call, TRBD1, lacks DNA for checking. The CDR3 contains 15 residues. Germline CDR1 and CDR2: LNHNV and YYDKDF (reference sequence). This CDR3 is CATSRDGTFSYEQYF.

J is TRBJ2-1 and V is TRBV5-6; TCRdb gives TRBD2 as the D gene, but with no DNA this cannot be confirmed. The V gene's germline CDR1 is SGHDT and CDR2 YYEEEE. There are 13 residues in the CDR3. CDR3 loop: CASSFASGNEQFF. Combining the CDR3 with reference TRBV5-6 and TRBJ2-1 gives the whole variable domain DAGVTQSPTHLIKTRGQQVTLRCSPKSGHDTVSWYQQALGQGPQFIFQYYEEEERQRGNFPDRFSGHQFPNYSSELNVNALLLGDSALYLCASSFASGNEQFFGPGTRLTVL.

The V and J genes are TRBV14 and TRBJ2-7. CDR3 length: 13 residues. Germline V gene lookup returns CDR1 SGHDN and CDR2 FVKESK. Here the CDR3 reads CASSVGTPYEQYF.

Here the CDR3 reads CSVEGPLAKNIQYF. V usage is TRBV29-1 and J usage is TRBJ2-4. Germline CDR1 reads SQVTM; CDR2 reads ANQGSEA. This CDR3 contains 14 residues. Together with reference TRBV29-1 and TRBJ2-4, the CDR3 gives the full variable domain: SAVISQKPSRDICQRGTSLTIQCQVDSQVTMMFWYRQQPGQSLTLIATANQGSEATYESGFVIDKFPISRPNLTFSTLTVSNMSPEDSSIYLCSVEGPLAKNIQYFGAGTRLSVL.

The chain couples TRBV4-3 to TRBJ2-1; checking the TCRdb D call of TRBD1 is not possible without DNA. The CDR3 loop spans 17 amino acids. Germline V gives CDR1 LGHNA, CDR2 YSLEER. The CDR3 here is CASSHSLTGQTYNEQFF.

The CDR3 protein is CAISESLTSDEQFF. The rearrangement uses TRBV10-3 and TRBJ2-1. The CDR3 is made up of 14 amino acids. Germline V gene sequence: CDR1 ENHRY, CDR2 SYGVKD.

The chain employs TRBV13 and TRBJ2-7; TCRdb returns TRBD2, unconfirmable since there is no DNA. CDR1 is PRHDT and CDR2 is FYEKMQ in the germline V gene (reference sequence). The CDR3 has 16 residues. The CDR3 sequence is CASSTRTSGYTYEQYF.

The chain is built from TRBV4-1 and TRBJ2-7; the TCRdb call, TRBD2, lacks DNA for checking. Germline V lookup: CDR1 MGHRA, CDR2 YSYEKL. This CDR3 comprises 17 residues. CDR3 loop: CASSQDPSGGSTYEQYF.